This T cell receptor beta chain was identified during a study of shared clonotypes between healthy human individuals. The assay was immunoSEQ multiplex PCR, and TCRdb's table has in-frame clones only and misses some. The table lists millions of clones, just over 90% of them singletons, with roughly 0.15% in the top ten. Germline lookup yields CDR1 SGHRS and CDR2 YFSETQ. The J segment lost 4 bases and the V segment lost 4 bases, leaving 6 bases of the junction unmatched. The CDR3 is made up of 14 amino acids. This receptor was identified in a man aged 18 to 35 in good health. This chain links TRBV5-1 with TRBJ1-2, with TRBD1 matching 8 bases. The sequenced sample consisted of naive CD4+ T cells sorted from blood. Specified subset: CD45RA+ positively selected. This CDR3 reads CASSPGGGSYGYTF. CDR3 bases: TGCGCCAGCAGCCCAGGGGGCGGGAGCTATGGCTACACCTTC.